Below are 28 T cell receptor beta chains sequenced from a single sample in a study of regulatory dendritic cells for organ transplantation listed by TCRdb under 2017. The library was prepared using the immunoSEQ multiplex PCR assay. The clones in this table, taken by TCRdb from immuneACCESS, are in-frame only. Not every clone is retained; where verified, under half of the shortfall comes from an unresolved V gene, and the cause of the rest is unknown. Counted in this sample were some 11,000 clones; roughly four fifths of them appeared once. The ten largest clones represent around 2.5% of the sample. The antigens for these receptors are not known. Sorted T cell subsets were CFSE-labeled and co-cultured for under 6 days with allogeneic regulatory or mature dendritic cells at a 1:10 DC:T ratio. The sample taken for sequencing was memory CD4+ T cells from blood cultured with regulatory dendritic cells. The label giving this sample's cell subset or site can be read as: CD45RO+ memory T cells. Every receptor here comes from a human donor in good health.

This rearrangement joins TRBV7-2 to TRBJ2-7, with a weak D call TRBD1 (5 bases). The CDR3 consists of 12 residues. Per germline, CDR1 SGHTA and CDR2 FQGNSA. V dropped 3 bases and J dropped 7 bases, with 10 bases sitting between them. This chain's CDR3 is CASSFGAREQYF. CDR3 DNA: TGTGCCAGCAGCTTTGGGGCGAGGGAGCAGTACTTC.

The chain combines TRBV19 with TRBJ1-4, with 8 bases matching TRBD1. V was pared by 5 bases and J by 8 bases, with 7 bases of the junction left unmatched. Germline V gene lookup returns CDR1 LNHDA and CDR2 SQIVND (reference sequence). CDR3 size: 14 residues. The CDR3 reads CASSEDRVGEKLFF. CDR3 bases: TGTGCCAGTAGTGAGGACAGGGTAGGAGAAAAACTGTTTTTT.

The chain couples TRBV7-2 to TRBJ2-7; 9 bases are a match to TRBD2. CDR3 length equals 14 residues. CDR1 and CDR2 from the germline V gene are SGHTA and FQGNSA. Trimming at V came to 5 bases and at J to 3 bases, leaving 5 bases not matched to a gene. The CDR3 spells CASSQTSGLYEQYF. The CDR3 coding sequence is TGTGCCAGCAGCCAGACTAGCGGACTCTACGAGCAGTACTTC. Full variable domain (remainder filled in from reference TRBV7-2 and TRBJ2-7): GAGVSQSPSNKVTEKGKDVELRCDPISGHTALYWYRQSLGQGLEFLIYFQGNSAPDKSGLPSDRFSAERTGGSVSTLTIQRTQQEDSAVYLCASSQTSGLYEQYFGPGTRLTVT.

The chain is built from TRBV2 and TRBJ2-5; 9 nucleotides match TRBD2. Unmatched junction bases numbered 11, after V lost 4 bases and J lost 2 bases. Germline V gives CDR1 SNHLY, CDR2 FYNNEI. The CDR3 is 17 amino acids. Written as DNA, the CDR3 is TGTGCCAGCAGTGTTCTAGCGGGGCTTGGAGGACAAGAGACCCAGTACTTC. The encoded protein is CASSVLAGLGGQETQYF.

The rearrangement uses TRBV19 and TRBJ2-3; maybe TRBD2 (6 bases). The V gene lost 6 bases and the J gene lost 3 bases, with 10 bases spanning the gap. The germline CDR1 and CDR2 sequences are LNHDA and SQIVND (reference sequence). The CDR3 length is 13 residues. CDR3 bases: TGTGCCAGTAGCCGGGGGAGGACAGATACGCAGTATTTT. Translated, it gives CASSRGRTDTQYF.

The CDR3 loop reads CASSLGTGRETQYF. In DNA form, the CDR3 reads TGTGCCAGCAGCTTAGGGACAGGGAGGGAGACCCAGTACTTC. The rearrangement joins TRBV7-9 to TRBJ2-5; 8 nucleotides agree with TRBD1. The CDR3 has 14 residues. J was trimmed by 5 bases and V by 1 base; bases with no gene match: 3. Germline V gene lookup returns CDR1 SEHNR and CDR2 FQNEAQ (reference sequence).

Here the CDR3 DNA reads TGCGCCAGCAGCTTTACAGGGGGCCATACCTACGAGCAGTACTTC. Protein: CASSFTGGHTYEQYF. The rearrangement joins TRBV5-1 to TRBJ2-7; 9 bases agree with TRBD1. This CDR3 is built from 15 residues. The germline V gene has CDR1 SGHRS and CDR2 YFSETQ. J was trimmed by 2 bases and V by 2 bases; bases with no gene match: 5.

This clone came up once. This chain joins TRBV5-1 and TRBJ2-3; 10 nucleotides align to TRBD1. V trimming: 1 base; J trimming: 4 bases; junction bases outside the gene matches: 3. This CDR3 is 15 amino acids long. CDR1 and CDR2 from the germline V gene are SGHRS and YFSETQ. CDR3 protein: CASSLYGQGADTQYF. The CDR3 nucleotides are TGCGCCAGCAGCTTGTATGGACAGGGGGCAGATACGCAGTATTTT. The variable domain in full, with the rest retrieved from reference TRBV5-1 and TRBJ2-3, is KAGVTQTPRYLIKTRGQQVTLSCSPISGHRSVSWYQQTPGQGLQFLFEYFSETQRNKGNFPGRFSGRQFSNSRSEMNVSTLELGDSALYLCASSLYGQGADTQYFGPGTRLTVL.

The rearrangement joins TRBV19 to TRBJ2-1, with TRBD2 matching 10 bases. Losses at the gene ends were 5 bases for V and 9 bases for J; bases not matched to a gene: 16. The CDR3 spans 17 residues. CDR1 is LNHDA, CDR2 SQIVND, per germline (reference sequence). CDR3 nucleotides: TGTGCCAGTAGTCGACCTTCCAGCGGGGGGGCCGCAAGTGAGCAGTTCTTC. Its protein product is CASSRPSSGGAASEQFF.

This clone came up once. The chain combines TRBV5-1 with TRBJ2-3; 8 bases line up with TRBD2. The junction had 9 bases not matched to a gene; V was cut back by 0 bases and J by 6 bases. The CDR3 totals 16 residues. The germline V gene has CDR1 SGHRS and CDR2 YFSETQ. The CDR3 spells CASSLVTGGLGDTQYF. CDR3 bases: TGCGCCAGCAGCTTGGTAACGGGGGGACTAGGGGATACGCAGTATTTT.

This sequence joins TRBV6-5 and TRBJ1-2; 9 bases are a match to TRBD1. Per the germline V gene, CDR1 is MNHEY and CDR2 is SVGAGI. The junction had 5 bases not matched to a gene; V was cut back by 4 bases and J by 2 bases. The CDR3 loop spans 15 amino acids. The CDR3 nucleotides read TGTGCCAGCAGTTCCGGACAGGGGTCAAACTATGGCTACACCTTC. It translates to CASSSGQGSNYGYTF.

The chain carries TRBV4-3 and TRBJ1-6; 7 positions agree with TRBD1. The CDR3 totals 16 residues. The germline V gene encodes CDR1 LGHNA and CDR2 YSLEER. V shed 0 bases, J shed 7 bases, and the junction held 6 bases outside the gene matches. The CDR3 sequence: CASSQDRSRGNSPLHF. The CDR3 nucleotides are TGCGCCAGCAGCCAAGATCGTTCCAGGGGGAATTCACCCCTCCACTTT.

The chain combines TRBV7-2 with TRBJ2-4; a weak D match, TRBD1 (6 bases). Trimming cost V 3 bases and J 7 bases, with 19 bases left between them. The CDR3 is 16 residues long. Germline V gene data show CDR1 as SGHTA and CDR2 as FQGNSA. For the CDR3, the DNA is TGTGCCAGCAGCTTGGAAGGGACATCCCCTCCTAACATTCAGTACTTC. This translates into CASSLEGTSPPNIQYF.

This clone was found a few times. Here the CDR3 reads CASSPGQGSSPLHF. DNA for the CDR3: TGCGCCAGCAGCCCGGGACAGGGAAGTTCACCCCTCCACTTT. This chain links TRBV5-1 with TRBJ1-6; 9 bases map to TRBD1. CDR3 length: 14 amino acids. After removal of 4 bases from V and 9 bases from J, the junction contained 5 bases not matched to a gene. From germline, CDR1 is SGHRS and CDR2 YFSETQ.

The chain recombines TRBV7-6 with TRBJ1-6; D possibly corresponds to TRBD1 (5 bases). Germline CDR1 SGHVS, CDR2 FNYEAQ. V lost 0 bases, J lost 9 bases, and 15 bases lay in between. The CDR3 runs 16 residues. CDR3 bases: TGTGCCAGCAGCTTAGCGGGTACGGGGGTGGGTTCACCCCTCCACTTT. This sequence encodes CASSLAGTGVGSPLHF.

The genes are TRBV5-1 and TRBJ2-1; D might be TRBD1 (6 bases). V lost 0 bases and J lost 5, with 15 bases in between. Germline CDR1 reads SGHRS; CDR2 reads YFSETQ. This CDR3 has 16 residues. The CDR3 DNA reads TGCGCCAGCAGCTTGGACGCCGTGGGGACAAACAATGAGCAGTTCTTC. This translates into CASSLDAVGTNNEQFF.

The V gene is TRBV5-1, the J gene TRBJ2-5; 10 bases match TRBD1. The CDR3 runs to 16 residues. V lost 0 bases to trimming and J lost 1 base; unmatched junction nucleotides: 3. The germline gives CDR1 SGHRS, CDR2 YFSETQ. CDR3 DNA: TGCGCCAGCAGCTTGGGGGGGACAGGGGTCCAAGAGACCCAGTACTTC. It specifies CASSLGGTGVQETQYF.

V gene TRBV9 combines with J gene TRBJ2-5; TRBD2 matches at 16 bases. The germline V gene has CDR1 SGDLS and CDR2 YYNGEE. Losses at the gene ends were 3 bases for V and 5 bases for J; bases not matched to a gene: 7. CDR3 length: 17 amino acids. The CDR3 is CASSAGLAGGIRETQYF. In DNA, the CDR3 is TGTGCCAGCAGCGCGGGACTAGCGGGGGGGATAAGGGAGACCCAGTACTTC.

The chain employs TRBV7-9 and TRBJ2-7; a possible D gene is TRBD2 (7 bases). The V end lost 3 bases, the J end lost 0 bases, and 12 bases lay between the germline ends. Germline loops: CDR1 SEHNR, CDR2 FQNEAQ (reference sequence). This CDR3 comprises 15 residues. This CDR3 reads CASSLKGGPSYEQYF. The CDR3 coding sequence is TGTGCCAGCAGCTTGAAGGGGGGGCCCTCCTACGAGCAGTACTTC. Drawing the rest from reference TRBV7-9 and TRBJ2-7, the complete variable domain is DTGVSQNPRHKITKRGQNVTFRCDPISEHNRLYWYRQTLGQGPEFLTYFQNEAQLEKSRLLSDRFSAERPKGSFSTLEIQRTEQGDSAMYLCASSLKGGPSYEQYFGPGTRLTVT.

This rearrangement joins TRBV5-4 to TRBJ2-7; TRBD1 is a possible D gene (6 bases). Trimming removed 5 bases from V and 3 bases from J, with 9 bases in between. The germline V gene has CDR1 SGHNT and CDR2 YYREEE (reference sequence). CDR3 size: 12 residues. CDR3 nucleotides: TGTGCCAGCAGTCGGGACAACTACGAGCAGTACTTC. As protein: CASSRDNYEQYF.

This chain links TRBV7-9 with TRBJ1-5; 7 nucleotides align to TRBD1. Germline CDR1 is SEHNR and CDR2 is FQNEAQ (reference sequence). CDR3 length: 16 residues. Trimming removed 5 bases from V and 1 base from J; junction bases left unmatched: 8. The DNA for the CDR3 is TGTGCCAGCAGCGCATCCGGGACAGCAAGCAATCAGCCCCAGCATTTT. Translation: CASSASGTASNQPQHF. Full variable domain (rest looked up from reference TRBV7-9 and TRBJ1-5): DTGVSQNPRHKITKRGQNVTFRCDPISEHNRLYWYRQTLGQGPEFLTYFQNEAQLEKSRLLSDRFSAERPKGSFSTLEIQRTEQGDSAMYLCASSASGTASNQPQHFGDGTRLSIL.

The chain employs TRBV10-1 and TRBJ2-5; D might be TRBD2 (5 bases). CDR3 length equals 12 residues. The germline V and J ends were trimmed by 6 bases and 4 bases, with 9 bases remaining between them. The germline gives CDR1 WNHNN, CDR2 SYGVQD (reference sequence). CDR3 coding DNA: TGCGCCAGCAGCGTCGAGGGAGAGACCCAGTACTTC. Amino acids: CASSVEGETQYF.

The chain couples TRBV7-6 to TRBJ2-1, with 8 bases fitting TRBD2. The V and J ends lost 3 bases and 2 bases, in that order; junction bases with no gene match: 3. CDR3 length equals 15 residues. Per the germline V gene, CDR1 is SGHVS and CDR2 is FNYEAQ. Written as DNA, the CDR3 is TGTGCCAGCAGCTTCTCAGCGGGGGCCTACAATGAGCAGTTCTTC. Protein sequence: CASSFSAGAYNEQFF.

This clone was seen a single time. This CDR3 is CASSFDRVGYGYTF. In nucleotides, the CDR3 is TGTGCCAGCAGCTTTGACAGGGTAGGCTATGGCTACACCTTC. This sequence joins TRBV5-5 and TRBJ1-2, with TRBD1 matching over 7 bases. Germline CDR1 reads SGHKS; CDR2 reads YYEKEE (reference sequence). The CDR3 loop spans 14 amino acids. J was trimmed by 4 bases and V by 2 bases; bases with no gene match: 5.

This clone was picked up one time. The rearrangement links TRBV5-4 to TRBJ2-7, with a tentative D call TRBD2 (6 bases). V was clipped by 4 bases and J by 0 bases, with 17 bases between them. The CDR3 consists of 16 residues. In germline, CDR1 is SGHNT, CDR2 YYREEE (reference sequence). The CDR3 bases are TGTGCCAGCAGCGCGGACCCGGGACTCGCCTCCTACGAGCAGTACTTC. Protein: CASSADPGLASYEQYF.

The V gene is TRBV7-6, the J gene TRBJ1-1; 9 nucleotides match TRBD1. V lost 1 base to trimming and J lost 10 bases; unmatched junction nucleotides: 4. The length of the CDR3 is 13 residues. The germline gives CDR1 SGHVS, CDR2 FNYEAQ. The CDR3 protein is CASSLGQGEGAFF. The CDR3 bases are TGTGCCAGCAGCTTAGGACAGGGGGAGGGAGCTTTCTTT.

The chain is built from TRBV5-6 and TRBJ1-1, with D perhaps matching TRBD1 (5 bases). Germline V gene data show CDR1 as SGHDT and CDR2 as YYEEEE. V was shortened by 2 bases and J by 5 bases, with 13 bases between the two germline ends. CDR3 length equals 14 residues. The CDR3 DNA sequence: TGTGCCAGCAGCTTAAACAGACGGGGGACTGAAGCTTTCTTT. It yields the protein CASSLNRRGTEAFF.

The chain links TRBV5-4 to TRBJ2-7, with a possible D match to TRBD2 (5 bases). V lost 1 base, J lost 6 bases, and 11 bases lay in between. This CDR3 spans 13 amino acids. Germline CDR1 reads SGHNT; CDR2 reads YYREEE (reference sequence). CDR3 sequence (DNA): TGTGCCAGCAGCTTGATCGGGAAGGGCGAGCAGTACTTC. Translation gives CASSLIGKGEQYF. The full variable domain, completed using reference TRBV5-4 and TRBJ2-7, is ETGVTQSPTHLIKTRGQQVTLRCSSQSGHNTVSWYQQALGQGPQFIFQYYREEENGRGNFPPRFSGLQFPNYSSELNVNALELDDSALYLCASSLIGKGEQYFGPGTRLTVT.